Below are 16 T cell receptor beta chains sequenced from a single sample in a study of siplizumab effects on memory and regulatory T cells. Sequenced by immunoSEQ multiplex PCR; TCRdb stores in-frame clones only, minus some. The sample holds about 120,000 clones, 90% to 95% seen once. Sample: non-Treg CD4+ T cells sorted from blood. These TCRs come from a human donor in good health.

The rearrangement links TRBV6-5 to TRBJ2-5, with 10 positions matching TRBD2. CDR1 is MNHEY, CDR2 SVGAGI, per germline. With 1 base clipped from V and 5 bases from J, the junction kept 7 bases outside the gene matches. There are 16 residues in the CDR3. CDR3 in amino acids: CASSYWGAGGHETQYF. The CDR3 nucleotides read TGTGCCAGCAGTTACTGGGGAGCGGGGGGGCACGAGACCCAGTACTTC.

V and J are TRBV7-9 and TRBJ1-2; possibly TRBD1 for D (5 bases). Trimming removed 4 bases from V and 1 base from J, with 10 bases in between. CDR1 is SEHNR and CDR2 is FQNEAQ in the germline V gene (reference sequence). CDR3 length: 14 residues. CDR3 amino acids: CASSSDKINYGYTF. CDR3 nucleotides: TGTGCCAGCAGCTCGGACAAAATTAACTATGGCTACACCTTC.

This clone was seen only once. V is TRBV9 and J is TRBJ2-7; 7 positions match TRBD1. After removal of 4 bases from V and 2 bases from J, the junction contained 9 bases not matched to a gene. CDR1 is SGDLS, CDR2 YYNGEE, per germline. This CDR3 comprises 15 residues. The CDR3, as DNA: TGTGCCAGCAGCCAGGGGGTAGACAGGGCCTACGAGCAGTACTTC. Translation gives CASSQGVDRAYEQYF. The variable domain in full, completed from reference TRBV9 and TRBJ2-7, reads DSGVTQTPKHLITATGQRVTLRCSPRSGDLSVYWYQQSLDQGLQFLIQYYNGEERAKGNILERFSAQQFPDLHSELNLSSLELGDSALYFCASSQGVDRAYEQYFGPGTRLTVT.

The chain joins TRBV5-1 to TRBJ2-2, with TRBD2 matching 7 bases. The CDR3 totals 16 residues. With 0 bases clipped from V and 1 base from J, the junction kept 3 bases outside the gene matches. Germline V CDR1 and CDR2: SGHRS, YFSETQ. CDR3 protein: CASSLGGGWNTGELFF. CDR3 nucleotides: TGCGCCAGCAGCTTGGGGGGGGGATGGAACACCGGGGAGCTGTTTTTT.

The chain employs TRBV7-2 and TRBJ1-2; 8 bases align to TRBD1. Germline lookup yields CDR1 SGHTA and CDR2 FQGNSA. This CDR3 comprises 14 residues. Germline trimming cut 6 bases from V and 2 bases from J; bases unmatched to any gene: 5. The CDR3 DNA reads as TGTGCCAGCAGACCCAGGGGGCCCAACTATGGCTACACCTTC. Its translation: CASRPRGPNYGYTF.

V usage is TRBV18 and J usage is TRBJ1-5; unclear D gene. The germline V gene has CDR1 KGHSH and CDR2 LQKENI. The CDR3 sequence is 13 residues long. The V end was cut by 3 bases, the J end by 7 bases, with 10 bases between. The CDR3 region is CASSPIPWQPQHF. As DNA, the CDR3 is TGTGCCAGCTCACCTATCCCCTGGCAGCCCCAGCATTTT.

This chain joins TRBV11-3 and TRBJ1-1; D may be TRBD1 (6 bases). The CDR3 runs to 14 residues. Trimming cost V 0 bases and J 3 bases, with 8 bases left between them. Germline CDR1 reads SGHNT; CDR2 reads YENEEA. The CDR3 DNA follows: TGTGCCAGCAGCTTAGACGGGGGCCACACTGAAGCTTTCTTT. It specifies CASSLDGGHTEAFF.

This chain connects TRBV6-6 to TRBJ1-5; D is unresolved. Trimming removed 5 bases from V and 4 bases from J, with 3 bases in between. The CDR3 totals 11 residues. The germline gives CDR1 MNHNY, CDR2 SVGAGI (reference sequence). DNA of the CDR3: TGTGCCAGCAGTACGAATCAGCCCCAGCATTTT. Translated, it gives CASSTNQPQHF.

This chain joins TRBV2 and TRBJ1-5; D not resolved. V shed 5 bases and J shed 1 base, with 12 bases lying between them. This CDR3 contains 15 residues. Germline CDR1 and CDR2: SNHLY and FYNNEI. The CDR3 sequence is CASSFGGMSNQPQHF. CDR3 sequence (DNA): TGTGCCAGCAGTTTCGGAGGGATGAGCAATCAGCCCCAGCATTTT. Based on the CDR3 plus reference TRBV2 and TRBJ1-5, the full variable domain is EPEVTQTPSHQVTQMGQEVILRCVPISNHLYFYWYRQILGQKVEFLVSFYNNEISEKSEIFDDQFSVERPDGSNFTLKIRSTKLEDSAMYFCASSFGGMSNQPQHFGDGTRLSIL.

This rearrangement joins TRBV7-3 to TRBJ2-1, with D maybe TRBD2 (6 bases). This CDR3 has 16 residues. The V end lost 5 bases, the J end lost 4 bases, and 18 bases lay between the germline ends. The germline CDR1 and CDR2 sequences are SGHTA and FQGTGA. For the CDR3, the DNA is TGTGCCAGCAGCCGACTTCCGGGACTCGGTTACAATGAGCAGTTCTTC. It encodes CASSRLPGLGYNEQFF.

The chain links TRBV10-1 to TRBJ2-3; the match to TRBD1 covers 8 bases. This CDR3 has 16 residues. Germline trimming cut 4 bases from V and 4 bases from J; bases unmatched to any gene: 10. Per germline, CDR1 WNHNN and CDR2 SYGVQD (reference sequence). The CDR3 here is CASSAFGQGSPDTQYF. The CDR3 nucleotides are TGCGCCAGCAGTGCCTTCGGACAGGGTTCCCCAGATACGCAGTATTTT.

The chain combines TRBV7-3 with TRBJ2-1; D unresolved. Trimming shortened V by 0 bases and J by 0 bases, and 6 bases separated the two germline ends. The CDR3 has 15 amino acids. Germline V gene data show CDR1 as SGHTA and CDR2 as FQGTGA. This CDR3 is CASSLTLNSYNEQFF. The CDR3 region has the DNA TGTGCCAGCAGCTTAACACTAAACTCCTACAATGAGCAGTTCTTC.

The chain couples TRBV29-1 to TRBJ1-1; tentatively, D is TRBD1 (5 bases). The V end was cut by 5 bases, the J end by 0 bases, with 10 bases between. CDR1 is SQVTM and CDR2 is ANQGSEA in the germline V gene. CDR3 length: 13 residues. CDR3 residues: CSVSGRMNTEAFF. CDR3 nucleotide sequence: TGCAGCGTTTCAGGGAGGATGAACACTGAAGCTTTCTTT.

This clone was detected a few times. In DNA form, the CDR3 reads TGTGCCAGCTCACCACCGGCTACAGGGAATACGCAGTATTTT. Protein: CASSPPATGNTQYF. The rearrangement joins TRBV18 to TRBJ2-3; possibly TRBD1 for D (6 bases). V was pared by 0 bases and J by 7 bases, with 11 bases between. This CDR3 is built from 14 residues. CDR1 KGHSH and CDR2 LQKENI come from the germline V gene.

This chain links TRBV6-5 with TRBJ1-6, with a tentative D call TRBD1 (5 bases). Germline values: CDR1 MNHEY, CDR2 SVGAGI. The CDR3 totals 15 residues. The V end lost 0 bases, the J end lost 8 bases, and 11 bases lay between the germline ends. The CDR3 protein is CASSYSRGGDSPLHF. CDR3 nucleotides: TGTGCCAGCAGTTACTCCCGGGGCGGGGATTCACCCCTCCACTTT.

The rearrangement links TRBV25-1 to TRBJ1-1, with D uncertain. Germline CDR1 and CDR2: MGHDK and SYGVNS. This CDR3 has 14 residues. V was pared by 0 bases and J by 5 bases, with 10 bases between. CDR3 in DNA: TGTGCCAGCAGTGAATACCTAGATTCGACTGAAGCTTTCTTT. Its protein is CASSEYLDSTEAFF.